The next 14 T cell receptor beta chains were all read from a single sample in a study of T-cell reconstitution after alpha-beta-depleted transplantation in children. Unique molecular identifiers were incorporated when the TCRbeta library was constructed. TCRdb re-analysed the PCR reads in MiXCR, keeping a single row per CDR3 protein. The table lists 81,000 or so distinct CDR3 sequences, 15% to 19% of them singletons. Sequencing used PBMCs, mostly from graft donor cells, obtained 180 days after TCRalphabeta/CD19-depleted stem cell transplant. All receptors come from a male patient between 2 and 10 years old who had a stem cell transplant for acute lymphoblastic leukemia, so the T cells may come from the graft donor.

In this sample, this clonotype turned up many times. The chain couples TRBV6-4 to TRBJ1-3, with TRBD1 identical over 8 bases. CDR3 length: 15 amino acids. Germline V CDR1 and CDR2: MRHNA, SNTAGT. Losses at the gene ends were 0 bases for V and 2 bases for J; bases not matched to a gene: 0. CDR3 amino acids: CASSDSTGAGNTIYF. The CDR3 coding sequence is TGTGCCAGCAGTGACTCGACAGGGGCTGGAAACACCATATATTTT.

The CDR3 region has the DNA TGCAGCGTCCCTGGGGGGGCTGAAGCTTTCTTT. This encodes CSVPGGAEAFF. The gene calls are TRBV29-1 and TRBJ1-1, with D possibly matching TRBD1 (5 bases). Trimming cost V 6 bases and J 6 bases, with 11 bases left between them. The CDR3 extends over 11 amino acids. Germline CDR1 reads SQVTM; CDR2 reads ANQGSEA.

This clonotype was seen only a few times. V usage is TRBV12-3 or TRBV12-4 and J usage is TRBJ1-6; TRBD1 is a possible D gene (6 bases). The CDR3 runs to 14 residues. V was pared by 7 bases and J by 9 bases, with 16 bases between. CDR3 nucleotides: TGTGCCAGCACTCCTCCCCCGGGGGCTTCACCCCTCCACTTT. This translates into CASTPPPGASPLHF.

Regarding this clonotype: Possible read error: a much larger clone is one base away. The chain has TRBV9 and TRBJ2-1; 8 positions match TRBD2. The germline CDR1 and CDR2 sequences are SGDLS and YYNGEE. The CDR3 extends over 17 amino acids. The CDR3 bases are TGTGCCAGCAGCGTAGGATCACCCGGAGCGGGGGCCCCCGAGCAGCTCTTC. Residues: CASSVGSPGAGAPEQLF.

This clonotype occurred a few times. The CDR3 DNA reads as TGCGCCAGCGGCATGAGCGGGGTGGATAATGAGCAGTTCTTC. It specifies CASGMSGVDNEQFF. The chain uses TRBV5-1 and TRBJ2-1; 7 bases are a match to TRBD2. Germline V gene lookup returns CDR1 SGHRS and CDR2 YFSETQ. The CDR3 has 14 amino acids. V shed 7 bases, J shed 7 bases, and the junction held 11 bases outside the gene matches.

CDR3 residues: CASSQDGVGEKLFF. CDR3 coding DNA: TGCGCCAGCAGCCAAGATGGGGTGGGGGAAAAACTGTTTTTT. The chain has TRBV4-3 and TRBJ1-4; D not resolved. The ends were cut back, 0 bases at V and 8 bases at J, with 10 bases in the middle. Germline CDR1 LGHNA, CDR2 YSLEER. The CDR3 runs to 14 residues.

This rearrangement joins TRBV5-1 to TRBJ2-3; weak D call: TRBD2 (7 bases). The CDR3 extends over 17 amino acids. CDR1 is SGHRS, CDR2 YFSETQ, per germline. The V and J ends lost 3 bases and 0 bases respectively, with 17 bases between them. CDR3 nucleotide sequence: TGCGCCAGCAGCTCAAGGGGGGGGCCGCCTAGCACAGATACGCAGTATTTT. Amino acid sequence: CASSSRGGPPSTDTQYF. Full variable domain (outside the CDR3, taken from reference TRBV5-1 and TRBJ2-3): KAGVTQTPRYLIKTRGQQVTLSCSPISGHRSVSWYQQTPGQGLQFLFEYFSETQRNKGNFPGRFSGRQFSNSRSEMNVSTLELGDSALYLCASSSRGGPPSTDTQYFGPGTRLTVL.

The sample holds many counts of this clonotype. The CDR3 reads CASSGQSEAFF. The CDR3 region has the DNA TGTGCCAGCAGTGGACAGTCTGAAGCTTTCTTT. This chain joins TRBV6-1 and TRBJ1-1; tentative D call: TRBD1 (5 bases). Germline CDR1 is MNHNS and CDR2 is SASEGT. Trimming removed 4 bases from V and 6 bases from J, with 6 bases in between. The CDR3 is 11 residues long.

This clonotype was detected only a few times. The rearrangement uses TRBV3-1 and TRBJ1-1; 10 bases agree with TRBD1. This CDR3 is built from 14 residues. V lost 0 bases to trimming and J lost 10 bases; unmatched junction nucleotides: 5. Germline CDR1 is LGHDT and CDR2 is YNNKEL (reference sequence). CDR3 region: CASSQETGGLGAFF. As DNA, the CDR3 is TGTGCCAGCAGCCAAGAGACAGGGGGCTTAGGAGCTTTCTTT.

The sample holds a few counts of this clonotype. The rearrangement uses TRBV20-1 and TRBJ2-2, with 7 bases that match TRBD1. Germline V gives CDR1 DFQATT, CDR2 SNEGSKA (reference sequence). The trim removed 1 base at V and 0 bases at J, leaving 2 bases unmatched. The CDR3 covers 15 residues. CDR3 loop: CSARVQGANTGELFF. In DNA, the CDR3 is TGCAGTGCTAGAGTTCAGGGGGCGAACACCGGGGAGCTGTTTTTT.

The gene calls are TRBV11-1 and TRBJ1-1; perhaps TRBD1 as D (6 bases). Germline V gene sequence: CDR1 SGHAT, CDR2 FQDESV (reference sequence). The CDR3 is 15 amino acids. V shed 5 bases and J shed 5 bases, with 18 bases lying between them. This CDR3 reads CASSPRGKGRTEAFF. CDR3 nucleotide sequence: TGTGCCAGCAGCCCGAGGGGGAAAGGGAGAACTGAAGCTTTCTTT.

This clonotype turned up a few times. The rearrangement joins TRBV4-2 to TRBJ2-2, with TRBD2 matching over 11 bases. Germline CDR1 is LGHNA and CDR2 is YNFKEQ. Trimming cost V 3 bases and J 7 bases; bases outside gene matches: 16. This CDR3 has 19 amino acids. CDR3: CASSHVTSGGLRGGGELFF. The CDR3 nucleotides are TGTGCCAGCAGCCACGTAACTAGCGGGGGCCTTCGAGGGGGCGGGGAGCTGTTTTTT.

This clonotype has a handful of counts. The chain is built from TRBV6-2 or TRBV6-3 and TRBJ2-7; maybe TRBD2 (6 bases). CDR1 is MNHEY and CDR2 is SVGEGT in the germline V gene. CDR3 length: 16 residues. V lost 0 bases, J lost 1 base, and 13 bases lay in between. The CDR3 sequence is CASSYSWGRNSYEQYF. CDR3 DNA sequence: TGTGCCAGCAGTTACTCGTGGGGGAGGAATTCCTACGAGCAGTACTTC.

This clonotype occurred many times. The J gene is TRBJ1-4, the V gene TRBV7-9; D not certain. In germline, CDR1 is SEHNR, CDR2 FQNEAQ (reference sequence). V gave up 1 base and J gave up 7 bases, with 13 bases separating them. CDR3 size: 15 residues. CDR3 in amino acids: CASSLGVSGIEKLFF. The CDR3 DNA is TGTGCCAGCAGCTTAGGTGTCAGTGGCATTGAAAAACTGTTTTTT.